This TCR beta chain was recovered during a study of blood T cells in healthy people across ages. Whole-study results and caveats: A strong correlation was seen between TCR beta diversity and naive T cell percentage. The study found more naive CD4+ cells and higher diversity in long-lived than aged donors.

V lost 3 bases, J lost 4 bases, and 6 bases lay in between. This CDR3 region has 12 residues. Germline V gives CDR1 SGHDN, CDR2 FVKESK. Remarks on this clonotype: Its antigen remains unknown.

The second PCR ran roughly 7 to 12 cycles with a sample-barcoded 5' primer and J-beta primers. MiXCR, applied by TCRdb to the 5' RACE reads, yields one record per CDR3 protein. The data contain about 930,000 distinct CDR3 sequences, 25% to 35% of them singletons. These data were also filed under a second study, of T cells of mothers and their children. Per that paper: A handful of children, together with their three healthy Caucasian mothers, made up the donors. Second-PCR amplification with M1S added sample barcodes and 2-4 random nucleotides.

The clonotype comes from a woman in her thirties or forties in good health. The V gene is TRBV14, the J gene TRBJ1-1; D is undetermined. Source material: blood. The CDR3 sequence is CASSHQRTEAFF. Written as DNA, the CDR3 is TGTGCCAGCAGCCACCAGCGCACTGAAGCTTTCTTT.